This T cell receptor (beta chain) was captured in a study of CD8 T cells in ankylosing spondylitis. TCRdb fed the 5' RACE reads into MiXCR, producing one record per CDR3 protein. The sample yields roughly 220,000 distinct CDR3 sequences, about 18% seen once. With regard to this clonotype: Its specificity is not known.

Findings of the study overall: Seemingly distinctive of ankylosing spondylitis blood was a TCR beta motif formed by eight highly homologous variants.

Germline CDR1 MGHRA, CDR2 YSYEKL. CDR3 length equals 17 residues. Trimming shortened V by 4 bases and J by 1 base, and 20 bases separated the two germline ends. The clonotype comes from a male donor with ankylosing spondylitis. The rearrangement uses TRBV4-1 and TRBJ2-7; a possible D gene is TRBD1 (6 bases). Sequencing used blood, either unsorted or a sorted T cell fraction (not recorded which). The CDR3 region has the DNA TGCGCCAGCAGCCCCAACCACATTGGGGGCCCTTCCTACGAGCAGTACTTC. Protein: CASSPNHIGGPSYEQYF.